Presented here are 3 T cell receptor beta chains from one specimen sequenced in a study of blood T cell repertoires in COVID-19. Profiled with immunoSEQ multiplex PCR; TCRdb holds only in-frame clones, not every one. This table holds approximately 200,000 clones, around 85% found once. The sequencing input was peripheral blood. These receptors all come from a person between 65 and 79 years old with COVID-19, enrolled during active disease.

The chain recombines TRBV5-1 with TRBJ2-5; no clear D. Germline CDR1 is SGHRS and CDR2 is YFSETQ. Trimming took off 9 bases at V and 3 bases at J, with 18 bases between the two ends. CDR3 size: 14 residues. CDR3 in DNA: TGCGCCACCTCGTCAGGCCGTACCGAAGAGACCCAGTACTTC. Translated: CATSSGRTEETQYF.

The chain couples TRBV6-6 to TRBJ1-6; TRBD1 is a possible D gene (5 bases). V gave up 5 bases and J gave up 6 bases, with 11 bases separating them. Germline V gives CDR1 MNHNY, CDR2 SVGAGI (reference sequence). The CDR3 is made up of 14 amino acids. The CDR3 loop is CASSTTDFNSPLHF. For the CDR3, the DNA is TGTGCCAGCAGTACGACAGATTTTAATTCACCCCTCCACTTT.

This chain connects TRBV7-9 to TRBJ2-7, with a tentative D call TRBD1 (6 bases). The CDR3 totals 15 residues. V was shortened by 1 base and J by 3 bases, with 13 bases between the two germline ends. Germline V CDR1 and CDR2: SEHNR, FQNEAQ (reference sequence). The CDR3 bases are TGTGCCAGCAGCTTAGAAGGTGGCAGGGGCTACGAGCAGTACTTC. Its translation: CASSLEGGRGYEQYF.